One and the same sample provided the 19 T cell receptor beta chains below, sequenced in a study of T cells expressing NK-cell markers. TCRdb re-called the 5' RACE reads; one entry per CDR3 protein, DNA not given. The table gives 250,000 to 300,000 distinct CDR3 sequences; the top ten clones make up around 4% of it. The sample was blood T cells: a sorted CD56 or NKG2C T cell subset, CD4+ or CD8+ T cells, or bulk PBMC T cells (not recorded which). The receptor source for this set is a woman between 18 and 69 years old in good health.

This rearrangement joins TRBV11-2 to TRBJ1-5; TCRdb indicates TRBD1, and absent DNA this call remains unverified. The germline CDR1 and CDR2 sequences are SGHAT and FQNNGV. This CDR3 contains 16 residues. The CDR3 is CASSLAGQGLDQPQHF.

The chain is built from TRBV7-9 and TRBJ2-5. CDR1 SEHNR and CDR2 FQNEAQ come from the germline V gene (reference sequence). CDR3 size: 12 residues. CDR3 region: CASSLQEETQYF.

The chain is built from TRBV6-2 or TRBV6-3 and TRBJ1-2; absent DNA, TCRdb's TRBD1 call cannot be checked. Germline CDR1 reads MNHEY; CDR2 reads SVGEGT. This CDR3 region has 14 residues. The CDR3 spells CASSYSPGNYGYTF.

The chain joins TRBV7-3 to TRBJ1-6; lacking DNA, the TRBD1 call made by TCRdb goes unchecked. In germline, CDR1 is SGHTA, CDR2 FQGTGA. This CDR3 is built from 15 residues. The CDR3 is CASSSRTLGNSPLHF.

V is TRBV28 and J is TRBJ2-7; TCRdb calls TRBD1, which cannot be checked without DNA. CDR3 length: 14 amino acids. Germline CDR1 is MDHEN and CDR2 is SYDVKM. Here the CDR3 reads CASSYAGTGVEQYF. The whole variable domain, filled in from reference TRBV28 and TRBJ2-7, reads DVKVTQSSRYLVKRTGEKVFLECVQDMDHENMFWYRQDPGLGLRLIYFSYDVKMKEKGDIPEGYSVSREKKERFSLILESASTNQTSMYLCASSYAGTGVEQYFGPGTRLTVT.

The V call is TRBV29-1, the J call TRBJ2-1; TCRdb lists TRBD1, though no DNA is available to test this call. The length of the CDR3 is 15 residues. CDR1 is SQVTM and CDR2 is ANQGSEA in the germline V gene. The chain's CDR3 is CSVSGTDSTSNEQFF.

The rearrangement links TRBV29-1 to TRBJ2-7; without DNA, the TCRdb call of TRBD1 cannot be checked. The CDR3 sequence is 14 residues long. Germline V gene data show CDR1 as SQVTM and CDR2 as ANQGSEA. The CDR3 sequence is CSVPREPGGYEQYF.

The V and J genes are TRBV29-1 and TRBJ2-2; TCRdb gives TRBD2 as the D gene, but with no DNA this cannot be confirmed. Germline V gene lookup returns CDR1 SQVTM and CDR2 ANQGSEA. This CDR3 spans 15 amino acids. CDR3 amino acids: CSVEGLAGVGGELFF.

The chain couples TRBV2 to TRBJ2-1; the TRBD1 assignment by TCRdb is unverifiable without DNA. The CDR3 consists of 13 residues. Germline CDR1 SNHLY, CDR2 FYNNEI. CDR3 sequence: CASNSGRHNEQFF.

The rearrangement links TRBV19 to TRBJ1-5. The CDR3 has 14 amino acids. Germline V gene lookup returns CDR1 LNHDA and CDR2 SQIVND (reference sequence). CDR3 protein: CASTDFYSNQPQHF.

The chain has TRBV12-3 or TRBV12-4 and TRBJ1-4. CDR3 length: 15 amino acids. CDR3 sequence reads: CASSNEPTPNEKLFF.

The chain has TRBV4-3 and TRBJ2-1; TCRdb designates TRBD1, a call that cannot be tested without DNA. Per the germline V gene, CDR1 is LGHNA and CDR2 is YSLEER. The CDR3 has 16 amino acids. CDR3 sequence: CASSQGGGLGLNEQFF.

The chain joins TRBV5-4 to TRBJ1-1; the D call from TCRdb, TRBD1, cannot be confirmed without DNA. In germline, CDR1 is SGHNT, CDR2 YYREEE (reference sequence). This CDR3 spans 15 amino acids. The CDR3 here is CASSPRVSMNTEAFF.

The rearrangement joins TRBV4-1 to TRBJ1-2; TCRdb gives TRBD1 as the D gene, but with no DNA this cannot be confirmed. This CDR3 spans 13 amino acids. Germline V gives CDR1 MGHRA, CDR2 YSYEKL. The CDR3 region is CASSSAGAGGYTF.

The V call is TRBV28, the J call TRBJ1-5; TCRdb's assignment of TRBD1 cannot be checked, as there is no DNA. CDR1 and CDR2 from the germline V gene are MDHEN and SYDVKM. This CDR3 region has 12 residues. The CDR3 spells CASFPGRGRTHF.

V gene TRBV5-1 combines with J gene TRBJ1-2. In germline, CDR1 is SGHRS, CDR2 YFSETQ. The CDR3 sequence is 14 residues long. This CDR3 reads CASSLSGQPGGYTF.

The gene calls are TRBV20-1 and TRBJ1-5. CDR3 size: 13 residues. Germline CDR1 DFQATT, CDR2 SNEGSKA (reference sequence). Here the CDR3 reads CSARPTSNQPQHF.

This chain links TRBV2 with TRBJ2-1; the D gene TCRdb calls, TRBD2, cannot be checked with no DNA. The germline V gene has CDR1 SNHLY and CDR2 FYNNEI. The CDR3 covers 15 residues. The CDR3: CASSEGLARYNEQFF. The full variable domain, its missing parts supplied by reference TRBV2 and TRBJ2-1, is EPEVTQTPSHQVTQMGQEVILRCVPISNHLYFYWYRQILGQKVEFLVSFYNNEISEKSEIFDDQFSVERPDGSNFTLKIRSTKLEDSAMYFCASSEGLARYNEQFFGPGTRLTVL.

The J gene is TRBJ2-1, the V gene TRBV30. The CDR3 runs 12 residues. From germline, CDR1 is GTSNPN and CDR2 SVGIG (reference sequence). The CDR3 loop is CAWTQDGYEQFF. The variable domain in full, completed from reference TRBV30 and TRBJ2-1, reads SQTIHQWPATLVQPVGSPLSLECTVEGTSNPNLYWYRQAAGRGLQLLFYSVGIGQISSEVPQNLSASRPQDRQFILSSKKLLLSDSGFYLCAWTQDGYEQFFGPGTRLTVL.